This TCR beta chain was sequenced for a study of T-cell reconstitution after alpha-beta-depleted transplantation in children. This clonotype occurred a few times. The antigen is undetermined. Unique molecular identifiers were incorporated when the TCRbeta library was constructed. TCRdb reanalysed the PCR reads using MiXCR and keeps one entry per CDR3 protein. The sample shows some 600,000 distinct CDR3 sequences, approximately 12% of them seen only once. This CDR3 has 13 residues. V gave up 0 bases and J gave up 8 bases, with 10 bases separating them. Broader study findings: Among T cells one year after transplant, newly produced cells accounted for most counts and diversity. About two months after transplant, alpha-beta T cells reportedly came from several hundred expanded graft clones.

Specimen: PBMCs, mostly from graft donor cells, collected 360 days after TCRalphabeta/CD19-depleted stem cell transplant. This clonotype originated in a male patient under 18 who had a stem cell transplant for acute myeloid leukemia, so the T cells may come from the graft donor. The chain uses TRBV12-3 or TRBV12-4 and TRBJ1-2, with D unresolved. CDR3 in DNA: TGTGCCAGCAGTTTAGCTGGGCTGAGGGGCTACACCTTC. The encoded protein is CASSLAGLRGYTF.